The rows below give T cell receptor beta chains drawn from one sample of a study of shared clonotypes between healthy human individuals. The protocol was immunoSEQ multiplex PCR, while the TCRdb copy is restricted to in-frame clones and leaves out a portion. In the table there are around 550,000 clones, about 96% of which are singletons. Sequenced sample: naive CD4+ T cells sorted from blood. Receptors were obtained from a woman in her 30s in good health. Each CDR3 is given with its conserved first and last residue. Each record gives: clone size, J gene, D gene, V gene, CDR3 protein, CDR3 DNA. A D gene is named only where the DNA matches it firmly. Size values are once, few and many counts, or a class for expanded clones, and some rows have none.

- | TRBJ2-1 | TRBD2 | TRBV27 | CASSFVGGPADEQFF | TGTGCCAGCAGTTTCGTGGGAGGGCCGGCCGATGAGCAGTTCTTC
- | TRBJ2-1 | - | TRBV27 | CASSSSPDPRGEQFF | TGTGCCAGCAGTTCCAGTCCCGACCCTCGTGGGGAGCAGTTCTTC
few | TRBJ1-5 | - | TRBV27 | CASDSNQPQHF | TGTGCCAGCGATTCCAATCAGCCCCAGCATTTT
once | TRBJ2-1 | TRBD2 | TRBV18 | CASSLAGGKNEQFF | TGTGCCAGCTCACTAGCGGGAGGTAAGAATGAGCAGTTCTTC
- | TRBJ1-2 | - | TRBV20-1 | CSVRRNYGYTF | TGCAGTGTTCGCAGAAACTATGGCTACACCTTC
- | TRBJ2-7 | TRBD2 | TRBV19 | CASSIWTSGRNEQYF | TGTGCCAGTAGTATATGGACTAGCGGGAGGAACGAGCAGTACTTC
- | TRBJ2-5 | - | TRBV6-5 | CASSWGSRETQYF | TGTGCCAGCAGTTGGGGTAGTAGGGAGACCCAGTACTTC
- | TRBJ2-1 | - | TRBV19 | CASSMGDRISYNEQFF | TGTGCCAGTAGTATGGGAGACAGAATCTCCTACAATGAGCAGTTCTTC
- | TRBJ2-7 | TRBD1 | TRBV19 | CARNRDRVGNYEQYF | TGTGCCAGAAACCGAGACAGGGTAGGAAACTACGAGCAGTACTTC
- | TRBJ1-2 | - | TRBV20-1 | CSANSRGGYTF | TGCAGTGCCAATAGCCGGGGAGGCTACACCTTC
- | TRBJ2-7 | TRBD1 | TRBV7-8 | CASSNLDRGRDEQYF | TGTGCCAGCAGCAACCTGGACAGGGGGCGGGACGAGCAGTACTTC
- | TRBJ2-5 | TRBD1 | TRBV7-9 | CATGQGQETQYF | TGTGCCACCGGACAGGGCCAAGAGACCCAGTACTTC
- | TRBJ2-3 | - | TRBV5-1 | CASSQRGGVTDTQYF | TGCGCCAGCAGCCAAAGAGGAGGGGTGACAGATACGCAGTATTTT
- | TRBJ2-5 | - | TRBV2 | CASSEFRERETQYF | TGTGCCAGCAGTGAATTTCGGGAGAGGGAGACCCAGTACTTC
- | TRBJ2-3 | TRBD2 | TRBV18 | CASSPIASGSTDTQYF | TGTGCCAGCTCACCAATCGCTAGCGGGAGTACAGATACGCAGTATTTT
- | TRBJ2-3 | - | TRBV7-3 | CASSSGRDTQYF | TGTGCCAGCAGCTCGGGACGAGATACGCAGTATTTT
- | TRBJ1-5 | - | TRBV6-1 | CASRQFLVSNQPQHF | TGTGCCAGCAGACAGTTTTTGGTCAGCAATCAGCCCCAGCATTTT
- | TRBJ1-5 | - | TRBV21-1 | CASTPKGWQGNQPQHF | TGTGCCAGCACCCCCAAGGGGTGGCAAGGCAATCAGCCCCAGCATTTT
- | TRBJ2-7 | TRBD1 | TRBV27 | CASGRGQDEQYF | TGTGCCAGCGGAAGGGGGCAAGACGAGCAGTACTTC
- | TRBJ1-1 | - | TRBV28 | CASSLGLKAFF | TGTGCCAGCAGTTTAGGTCTGAAAGCTTTCTTT
- | TRBJ1-3 | - | TRBV5-4 | CASSQVTSGNTIYF | TGTGCCAGCAGCCAAGTTACCTCTGGAAACACCATATATTTT
- | TRBJ1-5 | - | TRBV5-1 | CASSRDINQPQHF | TGCGCCAGCAGCCGTGACATCAATCAGCCCCAGCATTTT
- | TRBJ2-2 | - | TRBV27 | CASSRLPVNTGELFF | TGTGCCAGCAGCCGACTACCAGTTAACACCGGGGAGCTGTTTTTT
- | TRBJ1-3 | - | TRBV5-1 | CASSLGVKHSGNTIYF | TGCGCCAGCAGCTTGGGGGTGAAGCACTCTGGAAACACCATATATTTT
once | TRBJ2-6 | - | TRBV28 | CASSLTFTSLSRSDGNSGANVLTF | TGTGCCAGCAGTTTGACCTTCACGTCACTTAGTCGCTCGGACGGCAACTCTGGGGCCAACGTCCTGACTTTC
- | TRBJ2-2 | TRBD2 | TRBV28 | CASISSGRAAGELFF | TGTGCCAGCATCAGTAGCGGGAGGGCCGCCGGGGAGCTGTTTTTT
- | TRBJ1-1 | - | TRBV7-9 | CASSLGHGGVGTEAFF | TGTGCCAGCAGCTTAGGGCACGGAGGAGTCGGCACTGAAGCTTTCTTT
- | TRBJ2-7 | - | TRBV28 | CASISGSGSYEQYF | TGTGCCAGCATCTCGGGGAGTGGTTCCTACGAGCAGTACTTC
- | TRBJ2-7 | TRBD2 | TRBV10-1 | CASKRTSGRAVFYEQYF | TGCGCCAGCAAACGGACTAGCGGGAGAGCGGTCTTTTACGAGCAGTACTTC
- | TRBJ1-1 | TRBD1 | TRBV11-2 | CASSDRGATEAFF | TGTGCCAGCAGCGACAGGGGGGCCACTGAAGCTTTCTTT
- | TRBJ2-3 | - | TRBV11-2 | CASSLAVMSLYTDTQYF | TGTGCCAGCAGCTTAGCGGTCATGAGCCTTTACACAGATACGCAGTATTTT
- | TRBJ2-7 | TRBD2 | TRBV6-6 | CASSFSSGGYEQYF | TGTGCCAGCAGTTTTTCTAGCGGGGGCTACGAGCAGTACTTC
- | TRBJ2-1 | - | TRBV6-1 | CASTPNPAQSNRRFF | TGTGCCAGCACCCCGAACCCCGCCCAATCCAACCGCCGGTTCTTC
- | TRBJ2-3 | - | TRBV7-3 | CASSLSRGTQYF | TGTGCCAGCAGCTTATCGAGGGGGACGCAGTATTTT
- | TRBJ2-7 | - | TRBV29-1 | CSVGQISSSYEQYF | TGCAGCGTTGGTCAAATTAGCAGCTCCTACGAGCAGTACTTC
- | TRBJ2-6 | - | TRBV27 | CASSLGLSSGANVLTF | TGTGCCAGCAGTTTAGGACTGAGCTCTGGGGCCAACGTCCTGACTTTC
once | TRBJ1-2 | - | TRBV9 | CASSVDSDYGYTF | TGTGCCAGCAGCGTAGACTCGGACTATGGCTACACCTTC
- | TRBJ2-7 | TRBD2 | TRBV11-3 | CASSLNGIAGEQYF | TGTGCCAGCAGCTTAAATGGCATAGCGGGCGAGCAGTACTTC